Listed below are T cell receptor beta chains from one sample, sequenced in a study of CD4 T cells in relation to SARS-CoV-2 and coronaviruses. The assay was immunoSEQ multiplex PCR, and TCRdb's table has in-frame clones only and misses some. The data contain 30,000 to 45,000 clones, about 80% of them seen just once; the ten biggest clones take up about 2.8%. No cognate antigen is known for these TCRs. Sample: memory CD4+ T cells from PBMCs, cultured in vitro. These receptors were taken from an adult with COVID-19. The CDR3 runs from the conserved cysteine through the conserved F or W. The D gene is left open where the match is weak. For some rows the clone size is stated as once, few or many, or as a class when expanded; others skip it.

J gene | clone size | D gene | V gene | CDR3 protein | CDR3 DNA
TRBJ1-4 | NA | TRBD1 | TRBV5-1 | CASSSTGATTNEKLFF | TGCGCCAGCAGCTCCACAGGGGCAACAACTAATGAAAAACTGTTTTTT
TRBJ2-7 | NA | NA | TRBV7-2 | CASSLGVHSYEQYF | TGTGCCAGCAGCTTAGGGGTCCACTCCTACGAGCAGTACTTC
TRBJ2-3 | once | NA | TRBV28 | CASSSLTQLDTQYF | TGTGCCAGCAGTTCTCTGACACAGTTAGATACGCAGTATTTT
TRBJ1-5 | NA | TRBD1 | TRBV19 | CASSFSGTGFSSNQPQHF | TGTGCCAGTAGTTTCTCCGGGACAGGGTTTTCTAGCAATCAGCCCCAGCATTTT
TRBJ2-5 | NA | TRBD2 | TRBV18 | CASSPQPGGAETQYF | TGTGCCAGCTCACCACAACCCGGGGGGGCAGAGACCCAGTACTTC
TRBJ1-4 | few | TRBD1 | TRBV28 | CASTDRAPNEKLFF | TGTGCCAGCACCGACAGGGCGCCGAATGAAAAACTGTTTTTT
TRBJ2-3 | few | TRBD2 | TRBV30 | CAWRGLAVTDTQYF | TGTGCCTGGAGGGGACTAGCGGTCACAGATACGCAGTATTTT
TRBJ2-2 | NA | TRBD2 | TRBV6-6 | CASSLAGAFTGELFF | TGTGCCAGCAGCCTAGCGGGAGCATTCACCGGGGAGCTGTTTTTT
TRBJ1-1 | NA | NA | TRBV7-2 | CASSLWDVDTEAFF | TGTGCCAGCAGCTTATGGGATGTGGACACTGAAGCTTTCTTT
TRBJ2-3 | few | TRBD2 | TRBV7-9 | CASSWASGSGDTQYF | TGTGCCAGCAGCTGGGCTAGCGGGAGTGGAGATACGCAGTATTTT
TRBJ2-1 | NA | TRBD2 | TRBV7-9 | CASSSGLDGLNEQFF | TGTGCCAGCAGCTCGGGACTAGACGGTTTGAATGAGCAGTTCTTC
TRBJ2-3 | NA | NA | TRBV18 | CASSPPGTDTQYF | TGTGCCAGCTCACCACCGGGGACAGATACGCAGTATTTT
TRBJ1-4 | NA | NA | TRBV7-2 | CASSISREEKLFF | TGTGCCAGCAGCATATCCAGGGAGGAAAAACTGTTTTTT
TRBJ2-7 | once | TRBD1 | TRBV4-3 | CASSQTTGIPYEQYF | TGCGCCAGCAGCCAGACGACAGGGATCCCCTACGAGCAGTACTTC
TRBJ2-3 | NA | NA | TRBV5-1 | CASSFSDGGDTQYF | TGCGCCAGCAGCTTCAGCGACGGCGGGGATACGCAGTATTTT
TRBJ2-2 | once | NA | TRBV25-1 | CASMGGMNTGELFF | TGTGCCAGCATGGGTGGGATGAACACCGGGGAGCTGTTTTTT
TRBJ2-3 | NA | TRBD2 | TRBV3-1/TRBV3-2 | CASSQEALAGDGTDTQYF | TGTGCCAGCAGCCAAGAAGCGCTAGCGGGAGACGGCACAGATACGCAGTATTTT
TRBJ1-5 | NA | TRBD1 | TRBV7-8 | CASSSQGTYGTGVLNQPQHF | TGTGCCAGCAGCTCACAGGGCACATACGGGACAGGGGTGTTGAATCAGCCCCAGCATTTT
TRBJ2-2 | few | TRBD1 | TRBV19 | CATRDRGRDGELFF | TGTGCCACCAGGGACAGGGGGCGGGACGGGGAGCTGTTTTTT
TRBJ2-7 | few | TRBD2 | TRBV7-2 | CASSLAAGGAYEQYF | TGTGCCAGCAGCTTAGCGGCGGGGGGCGCCTACGAGCAGTACTTC
TRBJ2-3 | NA | TRBD2 | TRBV7-2 | CASSPGLGTDTQYF | TGTGCCAGCAGTCCGGGACTAGGGACAGATACGCAGTATTTT
TRBJ2-3 | NA | NA | TRBV28 | CASFLGGATTDTQYF | TGTGCCAGCTTCCTTGGGGGGGCAACCACAGATACGCAGTATTTT